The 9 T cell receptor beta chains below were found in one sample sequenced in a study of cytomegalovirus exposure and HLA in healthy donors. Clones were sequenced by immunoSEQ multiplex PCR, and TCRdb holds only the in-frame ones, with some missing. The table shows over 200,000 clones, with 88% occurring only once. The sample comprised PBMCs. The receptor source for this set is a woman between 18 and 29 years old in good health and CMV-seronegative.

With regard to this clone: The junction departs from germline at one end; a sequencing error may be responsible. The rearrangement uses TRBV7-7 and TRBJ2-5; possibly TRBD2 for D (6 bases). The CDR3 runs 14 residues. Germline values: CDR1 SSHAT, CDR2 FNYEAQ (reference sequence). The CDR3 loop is CASSLAAGQETQYF. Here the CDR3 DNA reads TGTGCTAGCAGCTTAGCGGCAGGGCAAGAGACCCAGTACTTC.

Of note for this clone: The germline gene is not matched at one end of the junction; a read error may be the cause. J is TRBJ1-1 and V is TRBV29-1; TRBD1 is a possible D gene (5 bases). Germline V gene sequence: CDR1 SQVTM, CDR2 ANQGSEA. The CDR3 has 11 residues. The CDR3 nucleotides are TGCAGCGTTGAAGGGGGCACTGAAGCTCTCTTT. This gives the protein CSVEGGTEALF.

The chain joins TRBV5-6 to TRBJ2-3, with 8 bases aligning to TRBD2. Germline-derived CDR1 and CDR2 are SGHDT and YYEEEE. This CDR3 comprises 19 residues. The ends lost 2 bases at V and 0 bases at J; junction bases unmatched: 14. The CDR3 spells CASSFSTSGVLSSTDTQYF. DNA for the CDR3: TGTGCCAGCAGCTTCTCAACTAGCGGTGTCCTATCTAGCACAGATACGCAGTATTTT.

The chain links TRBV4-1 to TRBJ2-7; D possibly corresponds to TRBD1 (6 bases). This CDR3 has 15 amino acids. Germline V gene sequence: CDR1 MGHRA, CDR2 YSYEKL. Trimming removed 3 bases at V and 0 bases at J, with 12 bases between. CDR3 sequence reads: CASSHTGSSSYEQYF. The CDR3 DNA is TGCGCCAGCAGCCATACAGGGTCGAGCTCCTACGAGCAGTACTTC.

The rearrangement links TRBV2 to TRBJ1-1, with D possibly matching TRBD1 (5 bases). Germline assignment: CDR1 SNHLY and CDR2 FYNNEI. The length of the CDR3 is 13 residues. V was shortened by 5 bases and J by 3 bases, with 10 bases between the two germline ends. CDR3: CASSSQEYTEAFF. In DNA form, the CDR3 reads TGTGCCAGCAGTTCACAGGAGTACACTGAAGCTTTCTTT.

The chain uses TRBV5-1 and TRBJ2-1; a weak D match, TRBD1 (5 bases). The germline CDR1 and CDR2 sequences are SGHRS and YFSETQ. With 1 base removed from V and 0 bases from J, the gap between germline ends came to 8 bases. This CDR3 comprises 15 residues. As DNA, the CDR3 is TGCGCCAGCAGCTTGTCAGGGAACTCCTACAATGAGCAGTTCTTC. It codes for CASSLSGNSYNEQFF.

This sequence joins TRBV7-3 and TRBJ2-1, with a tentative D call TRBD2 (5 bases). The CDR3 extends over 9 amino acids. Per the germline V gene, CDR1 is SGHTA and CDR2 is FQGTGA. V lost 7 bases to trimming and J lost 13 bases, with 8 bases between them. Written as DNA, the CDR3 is TGTGCCAGCATAGAGGGACAGTTCTTC. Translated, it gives CASIEGQFF.

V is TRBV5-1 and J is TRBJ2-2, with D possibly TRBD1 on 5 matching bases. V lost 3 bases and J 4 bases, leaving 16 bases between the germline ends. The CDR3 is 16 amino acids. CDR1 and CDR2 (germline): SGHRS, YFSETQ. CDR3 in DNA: TGCGCCAGCAGCTCCCCCCGGCAGGGAAGCACCGGGGAGCTGTTTTTT. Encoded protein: CASSSPRQGSTGELFF.

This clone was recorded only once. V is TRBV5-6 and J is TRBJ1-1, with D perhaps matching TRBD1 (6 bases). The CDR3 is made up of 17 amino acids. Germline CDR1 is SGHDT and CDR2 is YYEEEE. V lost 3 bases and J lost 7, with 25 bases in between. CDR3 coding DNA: TGTGCCAGCAGCTCCAACAAACTACAGGGTACGAGTAATGAAGCTTTCTTT. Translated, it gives CASSSNKLQGTSNEAFF.